The 20 T cell receptor beta chains listed next were all sequenced from one sample in a study of T cells after somatic rescue of genetic block. Data came from immunoSEQ multiplex PCR; TCRdb stores just in-frame clones and leaves some out. In the table there are 9,500 to 15,000 clones, roughly 73% of which are singletons. What was sequenced was peripheral blood mononuclear cells (PBMCs). Receptor source: a boy aged 5 to 17.

The rearrangement uses TRBV6-5 and TRBJ2-7, with a tentative D call TRBD1 (6 bases). Germline assignment: CDR1 MNHEY and CDR2 SVGAGI. This CDR3 comprises 13 residues. V was shortened by 7 bases and J by 7 bases, with 17 bases between the two germline ends. This CDR3 reads CASKVRGRGEQYF. The CDR3 DNA reads as TGTGCCAGCAAGGTCAGGGGAAGGGGGGAGCAGTACTTC.

This clone was seen a few times. This chain connects TRBV30 to TRBJ1-2; possibly TRBD1 for D (5 bases). Germline V gene lookup returns CDR1 GTSNPN and CDR2 SVGIG (reference sequence). The CDR3 extends over 16 amino acids. Trimming stripped 3 bases from V and 1 base from J, with 18 bases between. The CDR3 loop reads CAWRSAGANFNYGYTF. DNA for the CDR3: TGTGCCTGGAGATCCGCTGGGGCCAACTTTAACTATGGCTACACCTTC.

The chain joins TRBV2 to TRBJ2-7; possible D gene TRBD1, 5 bases. Per germline, CDR1 SNHLY and CDR2 FYNNEI. The CDR3 contains 15 residues. V lost 10 bases and J lost 4, with 23 bases in between. CDR3 DNA sequence: TGTGCCACCGCGGATAGGGGCCTCATTACTTACGAGCAGTACTTC. It specifies CATADRGLITYEQYF.

The chain couples TRBV5-1 to TRBJ2-5; a weak D match, TRBD2 (5 bases). Trimming took 5 bases from V and 1 from J, leaving 18 bases between them. This CDR3 spans 16 amino acids. In germline, CDR1 is SGHRS, CDR2 YFSETQ. The CDR3 spells CASRITPGGLQETQYF. The CDR3 DNA is TGCGCCAGCAGGATTACACCCGGCGGACTCCAAGAGACCCAGTACTTC.

The chain is built from TRBV13 and TRBJ2-3; 7 positions agree with TRBD1. The CDR3 is 15 amino acids. Germline CDR1 is PRHDT and CDR2 is FYEKMQ (reference sequence). The junction had 6 bases not matched to a gene; V was cut back by 4 bases and J by 2 bases. As DNA, the CDR3 is TGTGCCAGCAGCTCCCGACAGGGAGTCACAGATACGCAGTATTTT. It yields the protein CASSSRQGVTDTQYF.

The chain recombines TRBV7-6 with TRBJ2-3, with 12 nucleotides matching TRBD1. Germline lookup yields CDR1 SGHVS and CDR2 FNYEAQ. The CDR3 totals 20 residues. Germline trimming cut 5 bases from V and 2 bases from J; bases unmatched to any gene: 17. The chain's CDR3 is CASSPNRDRGLYPFTDTQYF. Written as DNA, the CDR3 is TGTGCCAGCAGCCCAAACCGGGACAGGGGGCTTTATCCCTTCACAGATACGCAGTATTTT. The variable domain in full, completed from reference TRBV7-6 and TRBJ2-3, reads GAGVSQSPRYKVTKRGQDVALRCDPISGHVSLYWYRQALGQGPEFLTYFNYEAQQDKSGLPNDRFSAERPEGSISTLTIQRTEQRDSAMYRCASSPNRDRGLYPFTDTQYFGPGTRLTVL.

The chain couples TRBV6-5 to TRBJ1-6; 7 nucleotides line up with TRBD1. V was pared by 0 bases and J by 6 bases, with 5 bases of the junction left unmatched. Germline V gives CDR1 MNHEY, CDR2 SVGAGI. This CDR3 region has 16 residues. The CDR3 protein is CASSYSIGQVNSPLHF. The CDR3 nucleotides are TGTGCCAGCAGTTACTCGATAGGACAGGTTAATTCACCCCTCCACTTT.

This clone is classed as medium-sized (0.01 to 0.1%). The chain couples TRBV7-9 to TRBJ1-4; maybe TRBD1 (6 bases). Trimming stripped 3 bases from V and 5 bases from J, with 10 bases between. Germline CDR1 is SEHNR and CDR2 is FQNEAQ (reference sequence). The length of the CDR3 is 14 residues. CDR3 amino acids: CASSFRTENEKLFF. The CDR3 DNA is TGTGCCAGCAGCTTCAGGACAGAGAATGAAAAACTGTTTTTT.

In its sample, this clone was seen a few times. This rearrangement joins TRBV19 to TRBJ2-1, with D maybe TRBD1 (6 bases). This CDR3 region has 14 residues. Germline-derived CDR1 and CDR2 are LNHDA and SQIVND (reference sequence). The germline V and J ends were trimmed by 4 bases and 6 bases, with 13 bases remaining between them. CDR3 sequence reads: CASSRGTLINEQFF. For the CDR3, the DNA is TGTGCCAGTAGTAGGGGGACATTAATCAATGAGCAGTTCTTC.

CDR3 in DNA: TGTGCCAGCAGTACCCTCCGGGGGGCGGCTAATGAAAAACTGTTTTTT. Protein product: CASSTLRGAANEKLFF. The V call is TRBV6-6, the J call TRBJ1-4; D is perhaps TRBD1 (6 bases). The CDR3 spans 16 residues. Per germline, CDR1 MNHNY and CDR2 SVGAGI (reference sequence). V gave up 5 bases and J gave up 3 bases, with 16 bases separating them.

The genes are TRBV9 and TRBJ1-4; D unclear. Per germline, CDR1 SGDLS and CDR2 YYNGEE. With 0 bases removed from V and 7 bases from J, the gap between germline ends came to 7 bases. This CDR3 contains 13 residues. CDR3 region: CASSVGGFEKLFF. Here the CDR3 DNA reads TGTGCCAGCAGCGTAGGCGGGTTTGAAAAACTGTTTTTT. Using reference TRBV9 and TRBJ1-4 for the parts outside the CDR3, the full variable domain is DSGVTQTPKHLITATGQRVTLRCSPRSGDLSVYWYQQSLDQGLQFLIQYYNGEERAKGNILERFSAQQFPDLHSELNLSSLELGDSALYFCASSVGGFEKLFFGSGTQLSVL.

In this sample, this clone turned up once. The chain is built from TRBV27 and TRBJ2-1, with D unclear. With 5 bases removed from V and 0 bases from J, the gap between germline ends came to 14 bases. Germline CDR1 and CDR2: MNHEY and SMNVEV (reference sequence). The CDR3 is made up of 16 amino acids. The CDR3 region has the DNA TGTGCCAGCAGTCCCTGGCTAGGGAACTCCTACAATGAGCAGTTCTTC. It codes for CASSPWLGNSYNEQFF.

The chain joins TRBV7-2 to TRBJ1-2; D perhaps matches TRBD1 (5 bases). The length of the CDR3 is 11 residues. Germline lookup yields CDR1 SGHTA and CDR2 FQGNSA. Trimming removed 8 bases at V and 8 bases at J, with 12 bases between. As DNA, the CDR3 is TGTGCCAGCGGGGGGTCGGGAGGCTACACCTTC. It specifies CASGGSGGYTF.

The chain couples TRBV2 to TRBJ1-6; the D is unclear. The germline V and J ends were trimmed by 4 bases and 1 base, with 11 bases remaining between them. Germline V gene lookup returns CDR1 SNHLY and CDR2 FYNNEI. The CDR3 extends over 16 amino acids. The CDR3 here is CASSGTRPSYNSPLHF. DNA of the CDR3: TGTGCCAGCAGTGGGACCCGGCCGTCCTATAATTCACCCCTCCACTTT.

This clone was counted only a few times. This chain joins TRBV28 and TRBJ1-5; TRBD1 matches at 7 bases. The V gene's germline CDR1 is MDHEN and CDR2 SYDVKM. Unmatched junction bases numbered 3, after V lost 2 bases and J lost 5 bases. The CDR3 is made up of 14 amino acids. CDR3 residues: CASSLGDRYQPQHF. DNA for the CDR3: TGTGCCAGCAGTTTAGGGGACAGATATCAGCCCCAGCATTTT.

This chain links TRBV19 with TRBJ2-7; maybe TRBD1 (6 bases). The CDR3 has 14 amino acids. Germline V lookup: CDR1 LNHDA, CDR2 SQIVND (reference sequence). Trimming shortened V by 6 bases and J by 2 bases, and 14 bases separated the two germline ends. The CDR3 sequence: CASRTPGHPYEQYF. The CDR3 DNA follows: TGTGCCAGTAGGACACCGGGACACCCCTACGAGCAGTACTTC.

Here the CDR3 reads CASSLGGGVAGQETQYF. The CDR3 nucleotides read TGTGCCAGCAGCTTAGGAGGTGGGGTAGCGGGACAAGAGACCCAGTACTTC. This chain uses TRBV11-2 with TRBJ2-5, with 8 nucleotides matching TRBD2. CDR3 length: 17 amino acids. Losses at the gene ends were 1 base for V and 2 bases for J; bases not matched to a gene: 9. From germline, CDR1 is SGHAT and CDR2 FQNNGV.

CDR3 DNA: TGTGCCTCCCAGGACAGGGGTCTCACCGGGGAGCTGTTTTTT. Its protein product is CASQDRGLTGELFF. The V call is TRBV19, the J call TRBJ2-2; 9 bases fit TRBD1. This CDR3 contains 14 residues. Germline V CDR1 and CDR2: LNHDA, SQIVND (reference sequence). V gave up 11 bases and J gave up 4 bases; unmatched junction bases: 8.

In this sample, this clone turned up a few times. The chain carries TRBV7-9 and TRBJ1-1; D perhaps matches TRBD1 (5 bases). CDR1 and CDR2 (germline): SEHNR, FQNEAQ (reference sequence). V gave up 6 bases and J gave up 0 bases, with 11 bases separating them. This CDR3 is built from 14 residues. Here the CDR3 DNA reads TGTGCCAGCAGAGGGGTAGGTCTGAACACTGAAGCTTTCTTT. It encodes CASRGVGLNTEAFF.

In the case of this clone: At one end the junction does not follow the germline gene, possibly because of a read error. V usage is TRBV11-2 and J usage is TRBJ2-3; D not certain. The germline V gene encodes CDR1 SGHAT and CDR2 FQNNGV. This CDR3 contains 15 residues. CDR3 sequence (DNA): TGTGCCAGCAGCCCGACGTCGATATCCACAAATACGCAGTATTTT. Translating it yields CASSPTSISTNTQYF.